This T cell receptor beta chain was recovered during a study of T cell responses to AZD1222 COVID-19 vaccine. The CDR3 length is 12 residues. Per the germline V gene, CDR1 is GTSNPN and CDR2 is SVGIG (reference sequence). V was clipped by 2 bases and J by 7 bases, with 11 bases between them. Data came from immunoSEQ multiplex PCR; TCRdb stores just in-frame clones and leaves some out. The data show roughly 80,000 clones, 70% to 85% seen once. As concerns this clone: The antigen remains undetermined.

General study findings and limits: Repertoires were collected only later (after the peak T cell response had occurred).

The chain recombines TRBV30 with TRBJ1-1; D is unresolved. The origin of this receptor is an adult in good health. This sample comprised peripheral blood, obtained on day 0 of AZD1222 vaccination. CDR3 protein: CAWSTFRDEAFF. The CDR3 DNA follows: TGTGCCTGGAGTACATTTCGAGATGAAGCTTTCTTT.